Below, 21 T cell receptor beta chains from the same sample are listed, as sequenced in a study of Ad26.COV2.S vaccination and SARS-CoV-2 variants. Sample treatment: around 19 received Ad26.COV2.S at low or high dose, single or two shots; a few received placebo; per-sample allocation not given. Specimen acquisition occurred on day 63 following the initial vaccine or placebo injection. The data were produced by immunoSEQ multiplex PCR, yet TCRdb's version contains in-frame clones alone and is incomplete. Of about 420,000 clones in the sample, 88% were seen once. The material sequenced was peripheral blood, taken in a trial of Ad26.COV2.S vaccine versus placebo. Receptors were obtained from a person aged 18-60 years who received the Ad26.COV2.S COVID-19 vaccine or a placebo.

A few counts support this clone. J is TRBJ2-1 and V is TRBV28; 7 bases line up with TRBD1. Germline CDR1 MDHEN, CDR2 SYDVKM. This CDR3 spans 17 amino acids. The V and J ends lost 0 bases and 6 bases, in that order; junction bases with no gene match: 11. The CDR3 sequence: CASSLWSGTAPSNEQFF. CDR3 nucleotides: TGTGCCAGCAGTTTATGGAGTGGGACAGCGCCTTCCAATGAGCAGTTCTTC.

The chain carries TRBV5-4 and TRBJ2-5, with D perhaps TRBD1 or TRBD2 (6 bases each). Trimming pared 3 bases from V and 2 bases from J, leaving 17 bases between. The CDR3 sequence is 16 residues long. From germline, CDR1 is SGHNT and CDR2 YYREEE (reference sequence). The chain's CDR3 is CASSSGARGPQETQYF. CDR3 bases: TGTGCCAGCAGCTCGGGGGCGAGAGGACCTCAAGAGACCCAGTACTTC.

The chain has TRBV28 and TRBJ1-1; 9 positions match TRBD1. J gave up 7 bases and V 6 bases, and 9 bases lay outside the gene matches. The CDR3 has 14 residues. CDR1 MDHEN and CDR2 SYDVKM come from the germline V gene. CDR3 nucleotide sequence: TGTGCCAGCAGCGAGGGACAGGGTGCCCGTGAAGCTTTCTTT. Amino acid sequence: CASSEGQGAREAFF.

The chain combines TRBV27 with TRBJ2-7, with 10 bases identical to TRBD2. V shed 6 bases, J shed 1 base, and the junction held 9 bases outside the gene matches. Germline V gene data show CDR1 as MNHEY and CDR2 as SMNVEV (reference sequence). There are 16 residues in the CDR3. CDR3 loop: CASRPQTSGPSYEQYF. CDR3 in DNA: TGTGCCAGCAGACCCCAGACTAGCGGGCCTTCCTACGAGCAGTACTTC.

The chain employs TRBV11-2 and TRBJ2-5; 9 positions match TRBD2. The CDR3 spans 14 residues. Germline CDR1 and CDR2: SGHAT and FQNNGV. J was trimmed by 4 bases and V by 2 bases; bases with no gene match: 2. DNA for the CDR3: TGTGCCAGCAGCTTACGGACTAGCGCAGAGACCCAGTACTTC. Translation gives CASSLRTSAETQYF.

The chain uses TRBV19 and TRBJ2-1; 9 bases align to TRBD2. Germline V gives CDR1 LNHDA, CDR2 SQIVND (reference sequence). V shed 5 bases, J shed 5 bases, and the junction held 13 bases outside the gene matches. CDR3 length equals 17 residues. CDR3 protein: CASSLRPKRGVDNEQFF. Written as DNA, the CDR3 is TGTGCCAGTAGTTTACGCCCCAAGCGGGGGGTCGACAATGAGCAGTTCTTC. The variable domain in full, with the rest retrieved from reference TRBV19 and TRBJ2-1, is DGGITQSPKYLFRKEGQNVTLSCEQNLNHDAMYWYRQDPGQGLRLIYYSQIVNDFQKGDIAEGYSVSREKKESFPLTVTSAQKNPTAFYLCASSLRPKRGVDNEQFFGPGTRLTVL.

The CDR3 nucleotides read TGTGCCAGTAGTAAGGGTAAAGACGGTAGCTATGGCTACACCTTC. As protein: CASSKGKDGSYGYTF. The rearrangement joins TRBV19 to TRBJ1-2; D gene unclear. V was pared by 4 bases and J by 4 bases, with 16 bases between. This CDR3 region has 15 residues. CDR1 is LNHDA and CDR2 is SQIVND in the germline V gene (reference sequence).

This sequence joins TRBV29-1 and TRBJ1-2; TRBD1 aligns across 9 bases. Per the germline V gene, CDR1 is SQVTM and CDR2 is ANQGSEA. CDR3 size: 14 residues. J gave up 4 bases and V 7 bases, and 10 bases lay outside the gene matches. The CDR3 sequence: CSATSLDRGYGYTF. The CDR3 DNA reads TGCAGCGCAACGTCTTTGGACAGGGGCTATGGCTACACCTTC.

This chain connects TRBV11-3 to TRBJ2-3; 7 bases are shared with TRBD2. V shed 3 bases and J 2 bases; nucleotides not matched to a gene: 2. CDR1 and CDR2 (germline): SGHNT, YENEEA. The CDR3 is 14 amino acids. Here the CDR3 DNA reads TGTGCCAGCAGCTTGGGGAGGGCCACAGATACGCAGTATTTT. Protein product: CASSLGRATDTQYF. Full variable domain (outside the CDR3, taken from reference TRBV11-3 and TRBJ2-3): EAGVVQSPRYKIIEKKQPVAFWCNPISGHNTLYWYLQNLGQGPELLIRYENEEAVDDSQLPKDRFSAERLKGVDSTLKIQPAELGDSAVYLCASSLGRATDTQYFGPGTRLTVL.

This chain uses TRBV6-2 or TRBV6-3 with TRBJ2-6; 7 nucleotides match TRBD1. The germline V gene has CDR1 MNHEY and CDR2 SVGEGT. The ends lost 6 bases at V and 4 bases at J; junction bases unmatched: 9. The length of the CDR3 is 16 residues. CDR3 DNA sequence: TGTGCCAGCAGCCGACAGGGAAGGACGGGGGCCAACGTCCTGACTTTC. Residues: CASSRQGRTGANVLTF.

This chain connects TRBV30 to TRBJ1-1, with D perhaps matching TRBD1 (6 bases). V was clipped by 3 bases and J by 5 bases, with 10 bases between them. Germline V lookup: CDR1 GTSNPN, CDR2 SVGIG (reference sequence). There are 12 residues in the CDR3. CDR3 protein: CAWSTGRTEAFF. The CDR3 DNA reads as TGTGCCTGGAGCACAGGGCGGACTGAAGCTTTCTTT.

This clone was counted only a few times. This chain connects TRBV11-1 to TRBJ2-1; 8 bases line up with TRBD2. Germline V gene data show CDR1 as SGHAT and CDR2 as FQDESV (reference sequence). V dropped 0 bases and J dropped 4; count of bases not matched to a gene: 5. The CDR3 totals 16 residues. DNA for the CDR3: TGTGCCAGCAGCTTAGCCGGGCGGGGGGAATACAATGAGCAGTTCTTC. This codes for CASSLAGRGEYNEQFF.

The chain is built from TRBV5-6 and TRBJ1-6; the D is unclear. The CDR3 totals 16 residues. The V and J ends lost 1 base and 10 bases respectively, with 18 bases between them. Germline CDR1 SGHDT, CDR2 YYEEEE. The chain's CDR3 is CASSLLVSSGESPLHF. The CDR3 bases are TGTGCCAGCAGCTTGCTCGTTAGCAGCGGGGAGTCACCCCTCCACTTT.

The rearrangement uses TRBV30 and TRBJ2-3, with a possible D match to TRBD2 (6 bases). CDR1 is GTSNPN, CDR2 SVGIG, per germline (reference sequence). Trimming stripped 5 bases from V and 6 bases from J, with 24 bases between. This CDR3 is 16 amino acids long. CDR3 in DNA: TGTGCCTGGGGTGGGACTTGGGATAATACTTTTGATACGCAGTATTTT. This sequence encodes CAWGGTWDNTFDTQYF.

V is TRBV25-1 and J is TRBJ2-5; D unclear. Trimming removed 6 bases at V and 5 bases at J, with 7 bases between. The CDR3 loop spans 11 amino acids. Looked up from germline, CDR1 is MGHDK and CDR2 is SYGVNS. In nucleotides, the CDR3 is TGTGCCAGCAGACTGCGGGAGACCCAGTACTTC. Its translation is CASRLRETQYF.

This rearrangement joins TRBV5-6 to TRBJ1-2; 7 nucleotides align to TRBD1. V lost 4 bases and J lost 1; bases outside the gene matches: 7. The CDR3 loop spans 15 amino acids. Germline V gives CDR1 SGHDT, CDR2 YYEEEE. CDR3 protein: CASSPTGMINYGYTF. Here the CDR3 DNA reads TGTGCCAGCAGCCCGACAGGGATGATTAACTATGGCTACACCTTC.

CDR3: CASGQTRTNEKLFF. The CDR3 bases are TGTGCCAGCGGACAGACAAGGACTAATGAAAAACTGTTTTTT. The chain links TRBV28 to TRBJ1-4; tentative D call: TRBD1 (6 bases). The CDR3 has 14 residues. V gave up 8 bases and J gave up 2 bases, with 12 bases separating them. The germline V gene encodes CDR1 MDHEN and CDR2 SYDVKM.

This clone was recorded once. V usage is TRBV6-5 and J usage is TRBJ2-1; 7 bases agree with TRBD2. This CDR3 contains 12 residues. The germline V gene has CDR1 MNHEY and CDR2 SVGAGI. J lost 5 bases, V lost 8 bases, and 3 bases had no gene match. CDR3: CASQRENNEQFF. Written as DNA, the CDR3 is TGTGCCAGCCAGCGGGAAAACAATGAGCAGTTCTTC.

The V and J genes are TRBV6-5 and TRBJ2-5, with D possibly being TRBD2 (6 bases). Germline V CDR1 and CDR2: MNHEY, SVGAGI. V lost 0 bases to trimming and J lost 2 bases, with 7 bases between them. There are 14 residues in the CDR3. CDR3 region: CASSYSAGQETQYF. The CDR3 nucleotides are TGTGCCAGCAGTTACTCTGCGGGGCAAGAGACCCAGTACTTC.

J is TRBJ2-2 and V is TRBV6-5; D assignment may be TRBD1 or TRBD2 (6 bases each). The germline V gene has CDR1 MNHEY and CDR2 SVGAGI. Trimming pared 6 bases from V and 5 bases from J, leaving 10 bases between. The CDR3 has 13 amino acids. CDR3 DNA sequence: TGTGCCAGCAGGAGAGGGGGGACCGGGGAGCTGTTTTTT. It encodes CASRRGGTGELFF.

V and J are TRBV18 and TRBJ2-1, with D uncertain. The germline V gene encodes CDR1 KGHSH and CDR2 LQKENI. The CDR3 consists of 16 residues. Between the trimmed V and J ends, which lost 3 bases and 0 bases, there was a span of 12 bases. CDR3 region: CASSPSLPSSYNEQFF. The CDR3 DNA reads TGTGCCAGCTCACCTAGCCTCCCGAGCTCCTACAATGAGCAGTTCTTC.